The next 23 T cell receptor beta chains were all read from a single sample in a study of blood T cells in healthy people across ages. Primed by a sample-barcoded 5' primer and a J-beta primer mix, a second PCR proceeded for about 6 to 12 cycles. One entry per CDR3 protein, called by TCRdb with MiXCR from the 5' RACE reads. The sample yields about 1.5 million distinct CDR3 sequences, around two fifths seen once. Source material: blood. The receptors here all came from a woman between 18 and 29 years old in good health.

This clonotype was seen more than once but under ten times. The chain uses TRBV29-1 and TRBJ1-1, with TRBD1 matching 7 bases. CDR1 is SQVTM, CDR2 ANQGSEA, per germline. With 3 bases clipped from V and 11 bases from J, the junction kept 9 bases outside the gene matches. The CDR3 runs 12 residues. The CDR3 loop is CSVDSRGGLAFF. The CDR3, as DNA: TGCAGCGTTGACAGCAGGGGGGGATTGGCTTTCTTT.

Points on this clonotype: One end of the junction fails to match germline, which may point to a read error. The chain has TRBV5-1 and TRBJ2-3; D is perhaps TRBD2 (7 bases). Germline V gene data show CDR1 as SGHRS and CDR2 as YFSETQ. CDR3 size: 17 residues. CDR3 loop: CASRLDYAGASTDTQYF. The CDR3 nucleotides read TGCGCCAGCAGATTGGATTATGCGGGGGCTAGCACAGATACGCAGTATTTT.

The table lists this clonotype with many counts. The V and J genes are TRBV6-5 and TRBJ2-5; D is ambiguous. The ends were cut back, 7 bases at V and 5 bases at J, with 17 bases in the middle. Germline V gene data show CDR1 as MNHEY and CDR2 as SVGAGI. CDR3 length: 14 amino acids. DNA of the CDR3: TGTGCCAGCAAGCGCGGATTTAACTCGGAGACCCAGTACTTC. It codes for CASKRGFNSETQYF.

The DNA for the CDR3 is TGTGCCAGCAGCGTAGGCTGGGCTAGCGGGGGCAATGAGCAGTTCTTC. It is translated as CASSVGWASGGNEQFF. V is TRBV9 and J is TRBJ2-1, with 10 bases fitting TRBD2. Germline CDR1 reads SGDLS; CDR2 reads YYNGEE. The V segment lost 0 bases and the J segment 6 bases; nucleotides outside the gene matches: 6. The CDR3 is 16 residues long.

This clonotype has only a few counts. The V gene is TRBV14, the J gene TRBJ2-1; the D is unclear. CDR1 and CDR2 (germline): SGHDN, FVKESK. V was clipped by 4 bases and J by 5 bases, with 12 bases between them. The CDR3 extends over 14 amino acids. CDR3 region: CASSPSYTDNEQFF. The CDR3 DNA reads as TGTGCCAGCAGCCCATCCTATACCGACAATGAGCAGTTCTTC.

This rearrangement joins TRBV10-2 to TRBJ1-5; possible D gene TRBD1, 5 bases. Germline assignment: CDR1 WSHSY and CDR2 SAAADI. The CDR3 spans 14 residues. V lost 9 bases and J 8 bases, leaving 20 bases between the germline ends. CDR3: CASKAGGKAEPQHF. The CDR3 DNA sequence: TGCGCCAGTAAAGCGGGGGGAAAAGCAGAGCCCCAGCATTTT.

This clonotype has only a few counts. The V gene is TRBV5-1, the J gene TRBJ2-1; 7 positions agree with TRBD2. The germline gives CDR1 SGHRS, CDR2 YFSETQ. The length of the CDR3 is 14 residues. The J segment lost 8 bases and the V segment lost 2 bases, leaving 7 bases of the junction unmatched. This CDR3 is CASSLGTKVDEQFF. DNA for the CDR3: TGCGCCAGCAGCTTAGGGACTAAGGTGGATGAGCAGTTCTTC.

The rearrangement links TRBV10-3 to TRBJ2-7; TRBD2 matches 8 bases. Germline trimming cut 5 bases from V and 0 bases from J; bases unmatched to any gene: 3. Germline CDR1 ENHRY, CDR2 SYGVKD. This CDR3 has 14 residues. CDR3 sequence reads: CAISYSGSSYEQYF. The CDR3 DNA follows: TGTGCCATCAGTTACAGCGGGAGCTCCTACGAGCAGTACTTC.

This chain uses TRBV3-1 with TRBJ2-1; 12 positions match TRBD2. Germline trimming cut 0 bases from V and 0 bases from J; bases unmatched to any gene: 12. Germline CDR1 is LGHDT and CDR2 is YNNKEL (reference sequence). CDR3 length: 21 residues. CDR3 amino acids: CASSQESPSGRVRGSYNEQFF. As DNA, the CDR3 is TGTGCCAGCAGCCAAGAATCGCCTAGCGGGAGGGTAAGGGGCTCCTACAATGAGCAGTTCTTC.

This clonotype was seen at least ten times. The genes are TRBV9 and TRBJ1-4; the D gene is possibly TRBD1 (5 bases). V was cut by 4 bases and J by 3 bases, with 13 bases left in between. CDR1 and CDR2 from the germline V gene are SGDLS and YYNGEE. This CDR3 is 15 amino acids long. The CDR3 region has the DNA TGTGCCAGCAGCTCCCGGGGCACCTCTAATGAAAAACTGTTTTTT. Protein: CASSSRGTSNEKLFF. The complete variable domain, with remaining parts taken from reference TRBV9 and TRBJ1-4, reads DSGVTQTPKHLITATGQRVTLRCSPRSGDLSVYWYQQSLDQGLQFLIQYYNGEERAKGNILERFSAQQFPDLHSELNLSSLELGDSALYFCASSSRGTSNEKLFFGSGTQLSVL.

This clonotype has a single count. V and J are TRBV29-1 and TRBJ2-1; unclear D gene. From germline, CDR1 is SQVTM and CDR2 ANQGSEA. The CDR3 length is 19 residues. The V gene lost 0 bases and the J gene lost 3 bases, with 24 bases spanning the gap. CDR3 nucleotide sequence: TGCAGCGTTGAAGATCGGCTGCGGACCGACAAGATCCTCTACAATGAGCAGTTCTTC. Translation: CSVEDRLRTDKILYNEQFF.

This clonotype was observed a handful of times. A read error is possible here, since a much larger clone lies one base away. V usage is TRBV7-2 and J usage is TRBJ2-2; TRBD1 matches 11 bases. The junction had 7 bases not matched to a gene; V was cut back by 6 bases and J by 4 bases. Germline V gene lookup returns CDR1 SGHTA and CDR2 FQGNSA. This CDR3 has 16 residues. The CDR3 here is CASRDGQGAGTGELFF. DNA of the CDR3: TGTGCCAGCAGGGACGGACAGGGGGCCGGCACCGGGGAGCTGTTTTTT.

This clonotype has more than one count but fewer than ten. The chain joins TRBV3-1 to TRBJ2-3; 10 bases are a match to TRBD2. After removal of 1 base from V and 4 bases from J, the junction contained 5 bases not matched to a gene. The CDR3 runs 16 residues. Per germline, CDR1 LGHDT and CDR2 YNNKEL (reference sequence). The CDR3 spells CASSQGSGRAADTQYF. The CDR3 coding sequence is TGTGCCAGCAGCCAAGGAAGCGGGAGGGCCGCAGATACGCAGTATTTT.

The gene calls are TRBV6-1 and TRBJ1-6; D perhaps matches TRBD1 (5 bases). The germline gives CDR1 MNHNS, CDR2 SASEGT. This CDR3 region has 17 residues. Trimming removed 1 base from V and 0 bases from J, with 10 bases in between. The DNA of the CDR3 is TGTGCCAGCAGTGAAGGGGAGGGGAGCTCCTATAATTCACCCCTCCACTTT. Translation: CASSEGEGSSYNSPLHF.

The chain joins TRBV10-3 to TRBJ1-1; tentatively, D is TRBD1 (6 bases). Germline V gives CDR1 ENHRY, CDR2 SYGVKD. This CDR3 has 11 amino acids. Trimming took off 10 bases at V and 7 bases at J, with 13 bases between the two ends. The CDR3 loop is CATRTDLEAFF. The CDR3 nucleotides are TGTGCCACTAGGACAGATCTTGAAGCTTTCTTT.

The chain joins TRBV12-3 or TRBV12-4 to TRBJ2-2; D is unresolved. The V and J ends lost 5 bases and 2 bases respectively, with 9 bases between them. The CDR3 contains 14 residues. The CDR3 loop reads CASSKAANTGELFF. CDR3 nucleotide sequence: TGTGCCAGCAGTAAGGCAGCTAACACCGGGGAGCTGTTTTTT.

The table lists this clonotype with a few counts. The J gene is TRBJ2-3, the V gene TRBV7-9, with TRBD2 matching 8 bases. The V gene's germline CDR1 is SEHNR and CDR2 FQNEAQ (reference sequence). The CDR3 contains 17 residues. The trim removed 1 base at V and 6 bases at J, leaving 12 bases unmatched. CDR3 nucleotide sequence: TGTGCCAGCAGCTTAGGGGAACTAGCGGTGGGGCCGGATACGCAGTATTTT. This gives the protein CASSLGELAVGPDTQYF.

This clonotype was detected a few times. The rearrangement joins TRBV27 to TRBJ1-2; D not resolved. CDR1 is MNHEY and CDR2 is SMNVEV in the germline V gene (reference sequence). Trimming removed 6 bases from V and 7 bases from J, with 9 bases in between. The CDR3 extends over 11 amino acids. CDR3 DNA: TGTGCCAGCAGGACGGGTGGTGGCTACACCTTC. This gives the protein CASRTGGGYTF.

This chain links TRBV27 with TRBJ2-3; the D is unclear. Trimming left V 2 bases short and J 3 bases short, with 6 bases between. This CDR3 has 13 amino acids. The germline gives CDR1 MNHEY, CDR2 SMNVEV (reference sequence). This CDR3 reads CASSLHKTDTQYF. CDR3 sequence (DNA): TGTGCCAGCAGTTTACACAAGACAGATACGCAGTATTTT.

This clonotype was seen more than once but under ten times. Here the CDR3 reads CASSENHYLSYEQYF. The CDR3 nucleotides are TGTGCCAGCAGTGAAAACCATTACCTTTCCTACGAGCAGTACTTC. The gene calls are TRBV6-1 and TRBJ2-7, with unresolved D. Germline-derived CDR1 and CDR2 are MNHNS and SASEGT. CDR3 size: 15 residues. V was trimmed by 2 bases and J by 1 base, leaving 12 bases between them.

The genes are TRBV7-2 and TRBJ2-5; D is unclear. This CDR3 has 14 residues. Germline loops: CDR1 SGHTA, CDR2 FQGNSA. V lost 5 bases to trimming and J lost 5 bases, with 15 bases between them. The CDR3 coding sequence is TGTGCCAGCAGCCCCCTGTTGAGTGGGGAGACCCAGTACTTC. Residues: CASSPLLSGETQYF.

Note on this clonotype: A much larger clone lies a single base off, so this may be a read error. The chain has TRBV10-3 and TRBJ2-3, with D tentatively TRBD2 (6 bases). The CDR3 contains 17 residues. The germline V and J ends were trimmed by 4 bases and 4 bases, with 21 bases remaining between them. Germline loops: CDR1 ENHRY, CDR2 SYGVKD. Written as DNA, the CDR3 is TGTGCCATCAGTGCCTTTCCGGCTAGCGTTTCCCCAGATACGCAGTATTTT. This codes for CAISAFPASVSPDTQYF.

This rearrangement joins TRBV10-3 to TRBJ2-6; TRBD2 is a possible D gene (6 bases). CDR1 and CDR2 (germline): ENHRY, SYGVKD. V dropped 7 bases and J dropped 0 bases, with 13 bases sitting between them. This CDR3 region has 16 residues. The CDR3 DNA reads TGTGCCATCACGTCGGGGGACTCCTCTGGGGCCAACGTCCTGACTTTC. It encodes CAITSGDSSGANVLTF.